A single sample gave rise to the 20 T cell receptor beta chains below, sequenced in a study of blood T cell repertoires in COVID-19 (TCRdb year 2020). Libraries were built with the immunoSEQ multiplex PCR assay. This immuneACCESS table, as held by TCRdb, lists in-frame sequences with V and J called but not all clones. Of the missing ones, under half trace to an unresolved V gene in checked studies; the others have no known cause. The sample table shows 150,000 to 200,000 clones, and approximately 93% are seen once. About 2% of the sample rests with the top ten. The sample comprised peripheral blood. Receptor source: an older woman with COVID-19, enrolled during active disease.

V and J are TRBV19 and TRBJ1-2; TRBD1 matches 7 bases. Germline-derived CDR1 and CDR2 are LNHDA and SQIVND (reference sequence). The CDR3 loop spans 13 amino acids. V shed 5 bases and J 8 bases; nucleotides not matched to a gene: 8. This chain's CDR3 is CASSPGTVFGYTF. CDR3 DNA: TGTGCCAGTAGTCCCGGGACAGTCTTCGGCTACACCTTC.

The CDR3 spells CASSSQRAGFDTQYF. CDR3 nucleotide sequence: TGTGCCAGCAGCTCCCAAAGGGCGGGGTTTGATACGCAGTATTTT. The chain links TRBV7-2 to TRBJ2-3; D perhaps matches TRBD2 (6 bases). The germline V and J ends were trimmed by 4 bases and 6 bases, with 17 bases remaining between them. The CDR3 contains 15 residues. The germline V gene encodes CDR1 SGHTA and CDR2 FQGNSA.

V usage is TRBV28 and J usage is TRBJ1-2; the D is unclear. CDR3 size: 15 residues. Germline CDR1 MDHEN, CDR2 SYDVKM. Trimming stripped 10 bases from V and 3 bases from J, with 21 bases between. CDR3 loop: CATSMALPQDYGYTF. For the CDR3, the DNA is TGTGCCACAAGTATGGCACTTCCCCAGGACTATGGCTACACCTTC.

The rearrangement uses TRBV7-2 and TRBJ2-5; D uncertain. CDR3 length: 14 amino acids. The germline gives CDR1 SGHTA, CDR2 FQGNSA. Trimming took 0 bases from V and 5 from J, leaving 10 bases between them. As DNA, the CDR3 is TGTGCCAGCAGCTTAGCCCTAGTCATGGAGACCCAGTACTTC. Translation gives CASSLALVMETQYF. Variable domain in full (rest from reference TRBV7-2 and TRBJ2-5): GAGVSQSPSNKVTEKGKDVELRCDPISGHTALYWYRQSLGQGLEFLIYFQGNSAPDKSGLPSDRFSAERTGGSVSTLTIQRTQQEDSAVYLCASSLALVMETQYFGPGTRLLVL.

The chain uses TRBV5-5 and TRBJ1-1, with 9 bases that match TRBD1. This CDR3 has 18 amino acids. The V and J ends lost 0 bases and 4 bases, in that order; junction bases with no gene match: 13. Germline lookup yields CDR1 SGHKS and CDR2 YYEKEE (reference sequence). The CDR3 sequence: CASSLVTYAGQGSTEAFF. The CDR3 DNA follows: TGTGCCAGCAGCTTGGTAACTTACGCGGGACAGGGAAGCACTGAAGCTTTCTTT.

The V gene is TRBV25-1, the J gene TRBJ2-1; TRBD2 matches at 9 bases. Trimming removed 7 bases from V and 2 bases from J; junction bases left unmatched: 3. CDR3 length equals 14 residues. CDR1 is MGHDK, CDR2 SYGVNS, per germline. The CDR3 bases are TGTGCCAGCAAGCCTAGCGGGGCCTACAATGAGCAGTTCTTC. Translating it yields CASKPSGAYNEQFF.

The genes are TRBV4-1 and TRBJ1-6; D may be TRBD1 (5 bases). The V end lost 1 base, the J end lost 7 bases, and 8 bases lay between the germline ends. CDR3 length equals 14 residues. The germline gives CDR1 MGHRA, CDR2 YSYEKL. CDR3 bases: TGCGCCAGCAGCCAAGCTAAGGGGAATTCACCCCTCCACTTT. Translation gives CASSQAKGNSPLHF.

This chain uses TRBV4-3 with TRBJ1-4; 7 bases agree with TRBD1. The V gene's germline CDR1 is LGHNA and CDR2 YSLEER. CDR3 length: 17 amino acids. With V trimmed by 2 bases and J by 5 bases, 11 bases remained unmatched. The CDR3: CASSQNPGGTGNEKLFF. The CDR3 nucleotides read TGCGCCAGCAGCCAAAATCCAGGGGGGACCGGGAATGAAAAACTGTTTTTT.

For the CDR3, the DNA is TGTGCCAGCAGCCTACTAACTGAAGCTTTCTTT. It is translated as CASSLLTEAFF. The rearrangement joins TRBV21-1 to TRBJ1-1. TRBV21-1 is classified as a pseudogene. CDR3 length: 11 residues.

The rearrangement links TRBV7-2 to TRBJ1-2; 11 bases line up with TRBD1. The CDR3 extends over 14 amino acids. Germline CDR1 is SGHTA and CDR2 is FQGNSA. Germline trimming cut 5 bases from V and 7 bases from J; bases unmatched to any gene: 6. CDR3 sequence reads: CASSIGQGARGYTF. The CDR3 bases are TGTGCCAGCAGCATCGGACAGGGGGCGCGTGGCTACACCTTC.

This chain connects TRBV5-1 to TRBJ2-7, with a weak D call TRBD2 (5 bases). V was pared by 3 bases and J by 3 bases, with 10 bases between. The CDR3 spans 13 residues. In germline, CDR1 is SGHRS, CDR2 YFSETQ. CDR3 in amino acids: CASSSAGNYEQYF. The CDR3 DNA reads TGCGCCAGCAGCTCCGCCGGGAACTACGAGCAGTACTTC.

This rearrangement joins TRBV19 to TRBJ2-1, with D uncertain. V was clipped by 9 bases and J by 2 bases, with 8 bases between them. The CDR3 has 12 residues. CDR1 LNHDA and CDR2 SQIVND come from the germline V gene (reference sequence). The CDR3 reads CASQQPYNEQFF. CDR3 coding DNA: TGTGCCAGCCAACAGCCCTACAATGAGCAGTTCTTC.

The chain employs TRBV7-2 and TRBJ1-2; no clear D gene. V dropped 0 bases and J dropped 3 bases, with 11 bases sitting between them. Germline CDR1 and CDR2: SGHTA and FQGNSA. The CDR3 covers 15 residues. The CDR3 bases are TGTGCCAGCAGCTTAGCCCCGGGAGCGGACTATGGCTACACCTTC. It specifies CASSLAPGADYGYTF.

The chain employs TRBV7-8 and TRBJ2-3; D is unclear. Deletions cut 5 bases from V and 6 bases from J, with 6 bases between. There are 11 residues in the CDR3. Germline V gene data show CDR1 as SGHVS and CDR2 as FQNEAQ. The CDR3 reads CASSLRDTQYF. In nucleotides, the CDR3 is TGTGCCAGCAGCCTTCGGGATACGCAGTATTTT.

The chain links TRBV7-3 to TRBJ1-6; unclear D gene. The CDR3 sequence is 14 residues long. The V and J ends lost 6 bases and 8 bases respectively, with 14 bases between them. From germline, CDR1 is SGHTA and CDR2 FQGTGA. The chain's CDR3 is CASSAGEGYSPLHF. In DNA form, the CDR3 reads TGTGCCAGCAGTGCCGGGGAGGGATATTCACCCCTCCACTTT.

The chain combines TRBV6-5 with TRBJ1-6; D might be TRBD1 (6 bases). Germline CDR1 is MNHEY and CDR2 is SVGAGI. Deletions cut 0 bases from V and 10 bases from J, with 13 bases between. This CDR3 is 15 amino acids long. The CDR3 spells CASSYSNRDGSPLHF. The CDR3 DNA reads TGTGCCAGCAGTTACTCGAACAGGGATGGCTCACCCCTCCACTTT.

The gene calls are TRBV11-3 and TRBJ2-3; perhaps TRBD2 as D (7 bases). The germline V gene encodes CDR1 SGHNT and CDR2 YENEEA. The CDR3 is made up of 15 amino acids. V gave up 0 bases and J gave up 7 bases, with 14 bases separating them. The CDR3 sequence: CASSLEGGPLNTQYF. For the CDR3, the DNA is TGTGCCAGCAGCTTAGAGGGGGGGCCTCTGAATACGCAGTATTTT.

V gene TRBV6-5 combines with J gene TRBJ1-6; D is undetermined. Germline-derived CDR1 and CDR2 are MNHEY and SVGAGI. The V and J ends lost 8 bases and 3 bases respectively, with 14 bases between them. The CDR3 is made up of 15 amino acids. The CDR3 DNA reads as TGTGCCAGCGGGCGAGACGGAAGCTATAATTCACCCCTCCACTTT. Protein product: CASGRDGSYNSPLHF.

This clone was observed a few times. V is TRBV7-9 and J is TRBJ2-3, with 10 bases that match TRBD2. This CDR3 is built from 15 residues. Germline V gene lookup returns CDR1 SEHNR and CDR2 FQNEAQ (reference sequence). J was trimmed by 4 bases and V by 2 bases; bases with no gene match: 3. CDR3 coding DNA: TGTGCCAGCAGCTTAAGCGGGGGGGCCTCAGATACGCAGTATTTT. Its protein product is CASSLSGGASDTQYF.

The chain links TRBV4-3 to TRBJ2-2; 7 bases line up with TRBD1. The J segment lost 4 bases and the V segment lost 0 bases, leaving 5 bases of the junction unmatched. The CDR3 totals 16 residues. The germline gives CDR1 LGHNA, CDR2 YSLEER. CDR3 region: CASSQDHSGGTGELFF. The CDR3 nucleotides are TGCGCCAGCAGCCAAGATCATTCAGGGGGCACCGGGGAGCTGTTTTTT.